This paragraph covers one T cell receptor (beta chain) sequence. Profiled with immunoSEQ multiplex PCR; TCRdb holds only in-frame clones, not every one. The sample carries fewer than 20,000 clones, 79% recorded once. Repertoires were sampled repeatedly during chemoradiotherapy. The CDR3 has 15 residues. V lost 4 bases and J lost 3, with 14 bases in between. CDR1 ENHRY and CDR2 SYGVKD come from the germline V gene. This specimen belongs to a study of chemoradiotherapy in HPV16-positive cancers. The rearrangement uses TRBV10-3 and TRBJ2-3; D is unresolved. Collection took place from a patient who underwent chemoradiotherapy. This sequence originates from a human donor with HPV-associated anogenital cancer. For the CDR3, the DNA is TGTGCCATCAGTGGGGCCGCAGACCTGACAGATACGCAGTATTTT. Translation: CAISGAADLTDTQYF.